These 21 T cell receptor beta chains were all obtained from the same sample, sequenced in a study of human T cells and chemical hapten exposure. TCRdb called the RACE reads again in MiXCR, with one record for every CDR3 protein. Of 180,000 or so distinct CDR3 sequences listed, 20% to 25% are singletons. The time point here: patch test 3, about 24 weeks after DPC sensitization. As for treatment: therapeutic diphenylcyclopropenone sensitization with weekly scalp DPC. Sequenced material: whole blood, taken in connection with sensitization to the hapten diphenylcyclopropenone (DPC). Every receptor here comes from a woman between 35 and 50 years old with alopecia areata. Some clones in this sample may be carry-over from other donors' samples.

This clonotype was detected a few times. This sequence joins TRBV29-1 and TRBJ2-7; the D call may be TRBD1 or TRBD2 (5 bases each). Trimming took 4 bases from V and 8 from J, leaving 15 bases between them. The CDR3 has 12 residues. The germline CDR1 and CDR2 sequences are SQVTM and ANQGSEA. For the CDR3, the DNA is TGCAGCGTTGGGCCGGGGCTAGAGCAGCAGTACTTC. Its translation is CSVGPGLEQQYF.

The table lists this clonotype with a few counts. The J gene is TRBJ2-5, the V gene TRBV6-5; no clear D gene. Per germline, CDR1 MNHEY and CDR2 SVGAGI. CDR3 size: 8 residues. V was pared by 8 bases and J by 10 bases, with 5 bases between. The CDR3 nucleotides are TGTGCCAGCGCAGGCCAGTACTTC. Amino acids: CASAGQYF.

This clonotype has more than one count but fewer than ten. The chain links TRBV29-1 to TRBJ1-1; possible D gene TRBD1, 5 bases. The CDR3 length is 11 residues. Trimming removed 3 bases from V and 8 bases from J, with 10 bases in between. CDR1 is SQVTM, CDR2 ANQGSEA, per germline. The CDR3 spells CSVEGDSEAFF. The CDR3 DNA sequence: TGCAGCGTTGAGGGGGACTCGGAAGCTTTCTTT.

The table lists this clonotype with a count of one. This chain uses TRBV9 with TRBJ2-2, with 7 bases aligning to TRBD1. V was pared by 2 bases and J by 5 bases, with 9 bases of the junction left unmatched. CDR1 is SGDLS and CDR2 is YYNGEE in the germline V gene. The CDR3 covers 16 residues. CDR3 loop: CASSVSGQVKTGELFF. The DNA of the CDR3 is TGTGCCAGCAGCGTCTCCGGACAGGTGAAAACCGGGGAGCTGTTTTTT.

This clonotype occurred a few times. The chain couples TRBV6-5 to TRBJ2-7; D uncertain. This CDR3 is 13 amino acids long. Germline V gives CDR1 MNHEY, CDR2 SVGAGI. V lost 5 bases and J lost 3, with 11 bases in between. CDR3 amino acids: CASSEKVGYEQYF. In DNA, the CDR3 is TGTGCCAGCAGTGAGAAGGTGGGCTACGAGCAGTACTTC.

The genes are TRBV14 and TRBJ2-7, with unresolved D. The CDR3 sequence is 15 residues long. Trimming took off 4 bases at V and 2 bases at J, with 15 bases between the two ends. In germline, CDR1 is SGHDN, CDR2 FVKESK. Here the CDR3 reads CASSPLASLPYEQYF. CDR3 sequence (DNA): TGTGCCAGCAGCCCCCTCGCCAGCCTGCCCTACGAGCAGTACTTC.

This clonotype showed up many times. This chain connects TRBV29-1 to TRBJ2-7; 7 bases are a match to TRBD1. This CDR3 is 14 amino acids long. The V gene end was trimmed by 6 bases and the J gene end by 6 bases; junction bases not matched to a gene: 14. Germline loops: CDR1 SQVTM, CDR2 ANQGSEA. CDR3 nucleotide sequence: TGCAGCGTCGGTGGCCGACAGGGTCGGGGCGAGCAGTACTTC. This gives the protein CSVGGRQGRGEQYF.

Only a few counts were recorded for this clonotype. The chain couples TRBV4-3 to TRBJ2-7; 11 bases fit TRBD1. The CDR3 runs to 16 residues. CDR1 LGHNA and CDR2 YSLEER come from the germline V gene. V lost 1 base, J lost 5 bases, and 7 bases stayed unmatched. The CDR3 loop reads CASSQVSGTGGDEQYF. DNA of the CDR3: TGCGCCAGCAGCCAAGTCTCCGGGACAGGGGGTGACGAGCAGTACTTC.

The gene calls are TRBV7-2 and TRBJ2-3; tentative D call: TRBD1 (6 bases). Germline V gene lookup returns CDR1 SGHTA and CDR2 FQGNSA. V was clipped by 1 base and J by 3 bases, with 11 bases between them. The CDR3 totals 15 residues. In nucleotides, the CDR3 is TGTGCCAGCAGCTTAGTCAGGGGTTTTACAGATACGCAGTATTTT. Translated: CASSLVRGFTDTQYF.

The chain couples TRBV10-3 to TRBJ1-1, with 7 bases lining up with TRBD1. CDR3 length equals 15 residues. In germline, CDR1 is ENHRY, CDR2 SYGVKD. The V gene end was trimmed by 5 bases and the J gene end by 3 bases; junction bases not matched to a gene: 9. For the CDR3, the DNA is TGTGCCATCAGTTTAAACAGGGGCGATGACACTGAAGCTTTCTTT. Translating gives CAISLNRGDDTEAFF.

J is TRBJ1-3 and V is TRBV29-1, with D hard to call. Looked up from germline, CDR1 is SQVTM and CDR2 is ANQGSEA. With 5 bases removed from V and 4 bases from J, the gap between germline ends came to 6 bases. The CDR3 spans 11 residues. DNA of the CDR3: TGCAGCGTTCTAAAGGGAAACACCATATATTTT. This translates into CSVLKGNTIYF.

The CDR3 region is CASSLPPGGWQYF. The CDR3 DNA reads TGCGCCAGCAGCTTGCCACCAGGTGGCTGGCAGTATTTT. J is TRBJ2-3 and V is TRBV5-1; D is uncertain. CDR3 length: 13 residues. Looked up from germline, CDR1 is SGHRS and CDR2 is YFSETQ. Trimming stripped 1 base from V and 11 bases from J, with 14 bases between.

In this sample, this clonotype turned up a few times. The chain is built from TRBV28 and TRBJ2-3, with 8 positions matching TRBD2. V lost 6 bases and J lost 1; bases outside the gene matches: 6. The germline gives CDR1 MDHEN, CDR2 SYDVKM. This CDR3 region has 15 residues. The CDR3 loop is CASSKAGARTDTQYF. The CDR3 nucleotides read TGTGCCAGCAGCAAAGCGGGAGCTCGCACAGATACGCAGTATTTT. The full variable domain, its missing parts supplied by reference TRBV28 and TRBJ2-3, is DVKVTQSSRYLVKRTGEKVFLECVQDMDHENMFWYRQDPGLGLRLIYFSYDVKMKEKGDIPEGYSVSREKKERFSLILESASTNQTSMYLCASSKAGARTDTQYFGPGTRLTVL.

In its sample, this clonotype was seen a few times. The chain combines TRBV30 with TRBJ1-5, with D perhaps TRBD1 (6 bases). The germline gives CDR1 GTSNPN, CDR2 SVGIG (reference sequence). The CDR3 length is 14 residues. Trimming cost V 0 bases and J 9 bases, with 15 bases left between them. This chain's CDR3 is CAWSVMGGPGPQHF. CDR3 in DNA: TGTGCCTGGAGTGTGATGGGGGGCCCGGGGCCCCAGCATTTT. The variable domain in full, completed from reference TRBV30 and TRBJ1-5, reads SQTIHQWPATLVQPVGSPLSLECTVEGTSNPNLYWYRQAAGRGLQLLFYSVGIGQISSEVPQNLSASRPQDRQFILSSKKLLLSDSGFYLCAWSVMGGPGPQHFGDGTRLSIL.

This rearrangement joins TRBV20-1 to TRBJ2-7, with D possibly being TRBD2 (5 bases). The CDR3 covers 15 residues. Germline V gives CDR1 DFQATT, CDR2 SNEGSKA (reference sequence). Trimming took 0 bases from V and 5 from J, leaving 17 bases between them. In DNA, the CDR3 is TGCAGTGCTAGAGAACTAGTGGCCGCCCTCGACGAGCAGTACTTC. It encodes CSARELVAALDEQYF.

This clonotype was seen only a few times. The chain recombines TRBV20-1 with TRBJ2-2; 9 bases align to TRBD2. V lost 3 bases and J lost 1; bases outside the gene matches: 0. CDR1 is DFQATT, CDR2 SNEGSKA, per germline (reference sequence). The length of the CDR3 is 14 residues. In DNA form, the CDR3 reads TGCAGTGCTAGGACTAGCGGGAACACCGGGGAGCTGTTTTTT. Residues: CSARTSGNTGELFF.

The rearrangement links TRBV6-2 or TRBV6-3 to TRBJ1-1, with 9 bases lining up with TRBD1. V gave up 7 bases and J gave up 0 bases; unmatched junction bases: 15. The CDR3 consists of 18 residues. Germline CDR1 and CDR2: MNHEY and SVGEGT. The CDR3 here is CASKPFSPGQGLNTEAFF. CDR3 coding DNA: TGTGCCAGCAAGCCATTCAGTCCGGGACAGGGATTGAACACTGAAGCTTTCTTT.

This clonotype was seen ten or more times. V is TRBV5-1 and J is TRBJ1-2, with 11 bases fitting TRBD1. Germline lookup yields CDR1 SGHRS and CDR2 YFSETQ. V gave up 4 bases and J gave up 5 bases; unmatched junction bases: 7. The CDR3 has 15 residues. The chain's CDR3 is CASSPGQGAWYGYTF. The CDR3 DNA reads TGCGCCAGCAGCCCTGGACAGGGGGCGTGGTATGGCTACACCTTC.

This clonotype was seen only a few times. The rearrangement uses TRBV4-2 and TRBJ2-1; 7 nucleotides match TRBD1. The CDR3 contains 14 residues. Trimming removed 0 bases from V and 7 bases from J; junction bases left unmatched: 3. From germline, CDR1 is LGHNA and CDR2 YNFKEQ. CDR3 nucleotides: TGTGCCAGCAGCCAAGATGGGACAGTGAATGAGCAGTTCTTC. It specifies CASSQDGTVNEQFF.

This chain connects TRBV4-3 to TRBJ2-1; 7 bases line up with TRBD1. Germline CDR1 is LGHNA and CDR2 is YSLEER. The CDR3 loop spans 16 amino acids. The V segment lost 2 bases and the J segment 8 bases; nucleotides outside the gene matches: 12. The CDR3 sequence: CASSQRGQVLGDEQFF. The CDR3 nucleotides are TGCGCCAGCAGCCAAAGAGGACAGGTCCTGGGCGATGAGCAGTTCTTC.

This chain uses TRBV29-1 with TRBJ1-3; D is uncertain. Trimming removed 1 base at V and 0 bases at J, with 7 bases between. Germline V CDR1 and CDR2: SQVTM, ANQGSEA. The CDR3 contains 14 residues. The DNA for the CDR3 is TGCAGCGTTGAAGTCTGGGGCTCTGGAAACACCATATATTTT. It codes for CSVEVWGSGNTIYF. The full variable domain, its missing parts supplied by reference TRBV29-1 and TRBJ1-3, is SAVISQKPSRDICQRGTSLTIQCQVDSQVTMMFWYRQQPGQSLTLIATANQGSEATYESGFVIDKFPISRPNLTFSTLTVSNMSPEDSSIYLCSVEVWGSGNTIYFGEGSWLTVV.